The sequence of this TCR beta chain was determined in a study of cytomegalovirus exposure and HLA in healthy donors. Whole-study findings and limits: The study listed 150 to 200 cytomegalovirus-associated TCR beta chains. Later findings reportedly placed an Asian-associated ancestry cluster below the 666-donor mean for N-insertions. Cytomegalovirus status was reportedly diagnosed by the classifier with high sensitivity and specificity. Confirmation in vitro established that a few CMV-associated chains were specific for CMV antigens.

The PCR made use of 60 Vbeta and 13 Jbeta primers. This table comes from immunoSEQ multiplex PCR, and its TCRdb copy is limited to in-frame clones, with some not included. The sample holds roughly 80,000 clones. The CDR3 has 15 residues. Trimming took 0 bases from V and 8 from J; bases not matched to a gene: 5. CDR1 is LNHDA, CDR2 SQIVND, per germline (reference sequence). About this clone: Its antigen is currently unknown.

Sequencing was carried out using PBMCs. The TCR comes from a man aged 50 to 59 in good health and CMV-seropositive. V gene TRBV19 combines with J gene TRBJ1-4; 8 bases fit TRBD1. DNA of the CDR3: TGTGCCAGTAGTATAGAACAGGGGGAAGGCGAAAAACTGTTTTTT. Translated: CASSIEQGEGEKLFF.